The rows below give T cell receptor beta chains drawn from one sample of a study of T cells in Graves' hyperthyroidism and ophthalmopathy. TCRdb fed the multiplex PCR reads into MiXCR, producing one record per CDR3 protein. The profile shows about 640,000 distinct CDR3 sequences, roughly 15% of them singletons. The sequenced sample consisted of blood. Receptor source: a woman aged 50 to 65 with Graves' ophthalmopathy. Each CDR3 is given with its conserved first and last residue. The order of the fields is J gene, clone size, D gene, V gene, CDR3 DNA, CDR3 protein. D genes are given only for firm matches. Rows may omit the clone size; those that give it use once, few, many or a size class.

j_call: TRBJ1-1
clone_size: many
d_call: TRBD1
v_call: TRBV3-1
cdr3_nt: TGTGCCAGCAGCCTTGGGACAGGGGGCAAAGCTTTCTTT
cdr3_aa: CASSLGTGGKAFF

j_call: TRBJ2-1
clone_size: many
d_call: TRBD2
v_call: TRBV28
cdr3_nt: TGTGCCAGCAGTTCCCCCCGGACTAGCGGGAGGGCCAGGGGTGCCAACAATGAGCAGTTCTTC
cdr3_aa: CASSSPRTSGRARGANNEQFF

j_call: TRBJ2-1
clone_size: many
d_call: TRBD2
v_call: TRBV6-2/TRBV6-3
cdr3_nt: TGTGCCAGCAGTGGGGGACTAGCGGGGATAGAGGTTGGGTCCTACAATGAGCAGTTCTTC
cdr3_aa: CASSGGLAGIEVGSYNEQFF

j_call: TRBJ1-3
clone_size: many
d_call: -
v_call: TRBV12-3/TRBV12-4
cdr3_nt: TGTGCCGGGCCCCCCGTTCCAGAAACTGGAAACACCATATATTTT
cdr3_aa: CAGPPVPETGNTIYF

j_call: TRBJ1-3
clone_size: -
d_call: -
v_call: TRBV3-1
cdr3_nt: TGTGCCAGCAGCCAAGTCTCGAGACGAGGCTCTGGAAACACCATATATTTT
cdr3_aa: CASSQVSRRGSGNTIYF

j_call: TRBJ1-3
clone_size: few
d_call: -
v_call: TRBV5-1
cdr3_nt: TGCGCCAGCAGCTTGGGCGCCTTCTCTGGAAACACCATATATTTT
cdr3_aa: CASSLGAFSGNTIYF

j_call: TRBJ1-4
clone_size: many
d_call: -
v_call: TRBV3-1
cdr3_nt: TGTGCCAGCAGCCAAGCTGGGTACAATGAAAAACTGTTTTTT
cdr3_aa: CASSQAGYNEKLFF

j_call: TRBJ2-3
clone_size: -
d_call: -
v_call: TRBV2
cdr3_nt: TGTGCCAGCAGTGAAGCGCCCCATGGTACGCAGTATTTT
cdr3_aa: CASSEAPHGTQYF

j_call: TRBJ1-5
clone_size: many
d_call: TRBD1
v_call: TRBV29-1
cdr3_nt: TGCAGCGTTGCAGCGGGACAGGGAGACCAGCCCCAGCATTTT
cdr3_aa: CSVAAGQGDQPQHF

j_call: TRBJ2-7
clone_size: many
d_call: -
v_call: TRBV6-6
cdr3_nt: TGTGCCAGCAGTTACTTTCGTGGTTTTTACGAGCAGTACTTC
cdr3_aa: CASSYFRGFYEQYF

j_call: TRBJ1-2
clone_size: -
d_call: -
v_call: TRBV7-8
cdr3_nt: TGTGCCAGCAGCTTAGCCCAGGGGCTGGGCTATGGCTACACCTTC
cdr3_aa: CASSLAQGLGYGYTF

j_call: TRBJ2-7
clone_size: few
d_call: TRBD1
v_call: TRBV9
cdr3_nt: TGTGCCAGCAGTGCCACAGGGGGGTCCTACGAGCAGTACTTC
cdr3_aa: CASSATGGSYEQYF

j_call: TRBJ2-5
clone_size: few
d_call: TRBD2
v_call: TRBV7-7
cdr3_nt: TGTGCTAGCAGCTTAGGGACTAGCGGGAGGAGGTACTTC
cdr3_aa: CASSLGTSGRRYF

j_call: TRBJ2-3
clone_size: many
d_call: -
v_call: TRBV11-3
cdr3_nt: TGTGCCAGCAGCGCGAGAGGGAAGGCAGATACGCAGTATTTT
cdr3_aa: CASSARGKADTQYF

j_call: TRBJ2-3
clone_size: many
d_call: -
v_call: TRBV7-3
cdr3_nt: TGTGCCAGCAGCTACGCCCAGAGGCCAGATACGCAGTATTTT
cdr3_aa: CASSYAQRPDTQYF

j_call: TRBJ2-1
clone_size: few
d_call: TRBD2
v_call: TRBV10-3
cdr3_nt: TGTGCCACCTTCGCGACTCTAGCGGGAAGGTCGAATGAGCAGTTCTTC
cdr3_aa: CATFATLAGRSNEQFF

j_call: TRBJ1-6
clone_size: many
d_call: -
v_call: TRBV12-3/TRBV12-4
cdr3_nt: TGTGCCAGCAGTTTCCAGGGTGGGTCACCCCTCCACTTT
cdr3_aa: CASSFQGGSPLHF

j_call: TRBJ2-3
clone_size: -
d_call: TRBD2
v_call: TRBV6-1
cdr3_nt: TGTGCCACCAAGACTAGCCCGACAGATACGCAGTATTTT
cdr3_aa: CATKTSPTDTQYF

j_call: TRBJ2-1
clone_size: few
d_call: TRBD1
v_call: TRBV20-1
cdr3_nt: TGCAGTGCTAGAGGCAACAGGGGAAAGGACAATGAGCAGTTCTTC
cdr3_aa: CSARGNRGKDNEQFF

j_call: TRBJ1-1
clone_size: -
d_call: TRBD1
v_call: TRBV20-1
cdr3_nt: TGCAGTGCTAGGGACAGGATAACTGAAGCTTTCTTT
cdr3_aa: CSARDRITEAFF

j_call: TRBJ1-4
clone_size: many
d_call: TRBD1
v_call: TRBV27
cdr3_nt: TGTGCCAGCAGTCGGGACAGCCTAAAAGAAAAACTGTTTTTT
cdr3_aa: CASSRDSLKEKLFF

j_call: TRBJ1-1
clone_size: many
d_call: -
v_call: TRBV5-1
cdr3_nt: TGCGCCAGCAGCTTGGGATTTGGAGGGGGCACTGAAGCTTTCTTT
cdr3_aa: CASSLGFGGGTEAFF

j_call: TRBJ1-2
clone_size: -
d_call: -
v_call: TRBV4-3
cdr3_nt: TGCGCCAGCAGCCAAGTGGGTCAGGGCATAGTGAACTATGGCTACACCTTC
cdr3_aa: CASSQVGQGIVNYGYTF

j_call: TRBJ2-1
clone_size: many
d_call: TRBD2
v_call: TRBV28
cdr3_nt: TGTGCCAGCAGCCAAATTAGGGCGGGAGTTAGTTTGGAGTTCTTC
cdr3_aa: CASSQIRAGVSLEFF

j_call: TRBJ1-5
clone_size: many
d_call: TRBD1
v_call: TRBV6-2/TRBV6-3
cdr3_nt: TGTGCCAGCAGTTACCTAAAGGGACAGGTCAATCAGCCCCAGCATTTT
cdr3_aa: CASSYLKGQVNQPQHF

j_call: TRBJ2-1
clone_size: many
d_call: TRBD2
v_call: TRBV20-1
cdr3_nt: TGCAGTGCTAGAGTGAGGACTAGCGGGAGGCGATACAATGAGCAGTTCTTC
cdr3_aa: CSARVRTSGRRYNEQFF

j_call: TRBJ1-2
clone_size: few
d_call: -
v_call: TRBV7-2
cdr3_nt: TGTGCCAGCAGCTTAATGGGTATTAACTATGGCTACACCTTC
cdr3_aa: CASSLMGINYGYTF

j_call: TRBJ2-1
clone_size: many
d_call: TRBD1
v_call: TRBV18
cdr3_nt: TGTGCCAGCTCACCAGCCCGGGACAGTTATTACTACAATGAGCAGTTCTTC
cdr3_aa: CASSPARDSYYYNEQFF

j_call: TRBJ1-1
clone_size: many
d_call: -
v_call: TRBV19
cdr3_nt: TGTGCCAGTAGTATAGGGGTTACTGAAGCTTTCTTT
cdr3_aa: CASSIGVTEAFF

j_call: TRBJ2-1
clone_size: few
d_call: TRBD2
v_call: TRBV9
cdr3_nt: TGTGCCAGCAGCGAGACTAGCGGAGCTCCTGAGCAGTTCTTC
cdr3_aa: CASSETSGAPEQFF

j_call: TRBJ2-1
clone_size: -
d_call: TRBD1
v_call: TRBV5-1
cdr3_nt: TGCGCCAGCAGCCCCATCCGGGACAGGGGCTACAATGAGCAGTTCTTC
cdr3_aa: CASSPIRDRGYNEQFF

j_call: TRBJ2-1
clone_size: -
d_call: -
v_call: TRBV30
cdr3_nt: TGTGCCTGGAGCGGACCTCGGGAAAATGAGCAGTTCTTC
cdr3_aa: CAWSGPRENEQFF

j_call: TRBJ2-1
clone_size: -
d_call: -
v_call: TRBV19
cdr3_nt: TGTGCCAGTAGTACAAGAGGTAGTGGCAATGAGCAGTTCTTC
cdr3_aa: CASSTRGSGNEQFF

j_call: TRBJ2-2
clone_size: many
d_call: -
v_call: TRBV7-2
cdr3_nt: TGTGCCAGCAGCAAGGACAGCTCTTACACCGGGGAGCTGTTTTTT
cdr3_aa: CASSKDSSYTGELFF

j_call: TRBJ2-7
clone_size: -
d_call: -
v_call: TRBV4-3
cdr3_nt: TGCGCCAGCAGCCCAGCCACACTAGGTCCGCAGTACTTC
cdr3_aa: CASSPATLGPQYF

j_call: TRBJ1-1
clone_size: -
d_call: -
v_call: TRBV5-1
cdr3_nt: TGCGCCAGCAGATTTTCCGGAGAGAACACTGAAGCTTTCTTT
cdr3_aa: CASRFSGENTEAFF

j_call: TRBJ1-2
clone_size: many
d_call: -
v_call: TRBV6-1
cdr3_nt: TGTGCCAGCAGTGCCGGGCTTTGGACGTGGGGCTACACCTTC
cdr3_aa: CASSAGLWTWGYTF

j_call: TRBJ1-4
clone_size: -
d_call: -
v_call: TRBV7-2
cdr3_nt: TGTGCCAGCAGCTTAGGGGGACGGGGAGAACTGTTTTTT
cdr3_aa: CASSLGGRGELFF

j_call: TRBJ2-7
clone_size: many
d_call: -
v_call: TRBV30
cdr3_nt: TGTGCCCAGCGGACTGCCTACGAGCAGTACTTC
cdr3_aa: CAQRTAYEQYF

j_call: TRBJ1-1
clone_size: few
d_call: -
v_call: TRBV29-1
cdr3_nt: TGCAGCGTCTTGGACACTGAAGCTTTCTTT
cdr3_aa: CSVLDTEAFF

j_call: TRBJ2-1
clone_size: -
d_call: TRBD2
v_call: TRBV20-1
cdr3_nt: TGCAGTGCCCTTAGGACTAGCGACCTGATTTCCTACAATGAGCAGTTCTTC
cdr3_aa: CSALRTSDLISYNEQFF

j_call: TRBJ1-6
clone_size: many
d_call: -
v_call: TRBV28
cdr3_nt: TGTGCCAGCAGTTTTCCCCGTTTCGACAGGCCAAGTTCACCCCTCCACTTT
cdr3_aa: CASSFPRFDRPSSPLHF

j_call: TRBJ1-3
clone_size: -
d_call: TRBD1
v_call: TRBV7-9
cdr3_nt: TGTGCCGGCAGTCGACAGGGCTCTGGAAACACCATATATTTT
cdr3_aa: CAGSRQGSGNTIYF

j_call: TRBJ2-1
clone_size: -
d_call: -
v_call: TRBV27
cdr3_nt: TGTGCCAGCAGTTTAAGCAGGTACTCCTACAATGAGCAGTTCTTC
cdr3_aa: CASSLSRYSYNEQFF

j_call: TRBJ2-4
clone_size: many
d_call: -
v_call: TRBV5-1
cdr3_nt: TGCGCCAGCAGCTTGGACAGAAACATTCAGTACTTC
cdr3_aa: CASSLDRNIQYF